These 8 T cell receptor beta chains were all obtained from the same sample, sequenced in a study of shared clonotypes between healthy human individuals (dated by TCRdb to 2018 to 2021). Libraries were made using the immunoSEQ multiplex PCR assay. TCRdb's version of the immuneACCESS table is confined to in-frame rearrangements and falls short of the full clone set. An unresolved V gene accounts for under half of the shortfall where checked; the remainder is of unknown origin. The sample yields about 2,100,000 clones; roughly 91% were counted once. The top ten constitute over 1.5% of the sample. CD8 naive samples were obtained by positive selection for CCR7 among CD45RO-negative cells, yielding a CD45RA+CCR7+ population from which TemRA cells were excluded. The sequenced sample consisted of naive CD8+ T cells from PBMCs. Taken with the paper, the label for cell subset or site translates to: CD45RA+CCR7+. Source of these receptors: a man younger than 30 in good health. Some clones in this sample may be carry-over from other donors' samples.

This clone showed up just once. V gene TRBV4-1 combines with J gene TRBJ2-5; TRBD1 matches at 7 bases. TRBJ2-7 explains the end of the DNA better; the J call may be wrong. The length of the CDR3 is 15 residues. Germline CDR1 reads MGHRA; CDR2 reads YSYEKL. The CDR3: CASSHQTGFSYEQYF. CDR3 bases: TGCGCCAGCAGCCACCAGACAGGGTTCTCCTACGAGCAGTACTTC.

The chain carries TRBV7-8 and TRBJ1-1; D is unresolved. The V and J ends lost 7 bases and 0 bases respectively, with 12 bases between them. Germline V lookup: CDR1 SGHVS, CDR2 FQNEAQ. This CDR3 region has 14 residues. The CDR3 nucleotides are TGTGCCAGCACCTCTTCTCCCTTGAACACTGAAGCTTTCTTT. Encoded protein: CASTSSPLNTEAFF. The variable domain in full, completed from reference TRBV7-8 and TRBJ1-1, reads GAGVSQSPRYKVAKRGQDVALRCDPISGHVSLFWYQQALGQGPEFLTYFQNEAQLDKSGLPSDRFFAERPEGSVSTLKIQRTQQEDSAVYLCASTSSPLNTEAFFGQGTRLTVV.

This chain joins TRBV9 and TRBJ1-1; 8 positions match TRBD1. Germline assignment: CDR1 SGDLS and CDR2 YYNGEE. Germline trimming cut 0 bases from V and 0 bases from J; bases unmatched to any gene: 7. This CDR3 is built from 17 residues. The CDR3 DNA reads TGTGCCAGCAGCGTAGACCGAGACAGGGGAATGAACACTGAAGCTTTCTTT. This translates into CASSVDRDRGMNTEAFF.

This clone has only a few counts. The sample carries other DNA sequences with the same CDR3. The chain combines TRBV28 with TRBJ1-1; D gene unclear. CDR3 length equals 15 residues. Germline CDR1 MDHEN, CDR2 SYDVKM. V gave up 2 bases and J gave up 0 bases, with 10 bases separating them. DNA of the CDR3: TGTGCCAGCAGTTTACGGCGGGAGGTGAACACTGAAGCTTTCTTT. Protein product: CASSLRREVNTEAFF.

This chain joins TRBV5-1 and TRBJ2-7; D remains unclear. Trimming left V 5 bases short and J 5 bases short, with 14 bases between. Germline values: CDR1 SGHRS, CDR2 YFSETQ. There are 13 residues in the CDR3. The CDR3 is CASRPPSEDEQYF. The CDR3 coding sequence is TGCGCCAGCAGGCCACCTAGTGAGGACGAGCAGTACTTC. The full variable domain, completed using reference TRBV5-1 and TRBJ2-7, is KAGVTQTPRYLIKTRGQQVTLSCSPISGHRSVSWYQQTPGQGLQFLFEYFSETQRNKGNFPGRFSGRQFSNSRSEMNVSTLELGDSALYLCASRPPSEDEQYFGPGTRLTVT.

V is TRBV5-6 and J is TRBJ2-1, with a tentative D call TRBD1 (6 bases). V was cut by 4 bases and J by 6 bases, with 11 bases left in between. The germline CDR1 and CDR2 sequences are SGHDT and YYEEEE. The CDR3 runs 13 residues. The CDR3 here is CASSNRAPNEQFF. The CDR3 DNA follows: TGTGCCAGCAGCAACAGGGCCCCCAATGAGCAGTTCTTC.

The rearrangement uses TRBV28 and TRBJ1-4; TRBD1 aligns across 9 bases. CDR1 MDHEN and CDR2 SYDVKM come from the germline V gene. The junction had 6 bases not matched to a gene; V was cut back by 2 bases and J by 8 bases. The CDR3 loop spans 15 amino acids. The CDR3 spells CASSLVWDRAEKLFF. Here the CDR3 DNA reads TGTGCCAGCAGTTTAGTGTGGGACAGGGCGGAAAAACTGTTTTTT.

V and J are TRBV27 and TRBJ2-2, with TRBD2 matching 9 bases. The V and J ends lost 6 bases and 3 bases, in that order; junction bases with no gene match: 8. The CDR3 is made up of 16 amino acids. The germline gives CDR1 MNHEY, CDR2 SMNVEV (reference sequence). The CDR3 region is CASRTWTSADTGELFF. DNA for the CDR3: TGTGCCAGCAGAACGTGGACTAGCGCGGACACCGGGGAGCTGTTTTTT.